Listed here are 23 T cell receptor beta chains from one sample, sequenced in a study of cytotoxic CD8 clonotypes in ibrutinib-treated CLL. Clones were read by immunoSEQ multiplex PCR, and TCRdb kept only the in-frame ones, dropping some. The table shows tens of thousands of clones, with roughly three fifths occurring only once. The input for sequencing was PBMCs, taken after 24 months of ibrutinib treatment. The receptors come from a human donor with chronic lymphocytic leukemia.

The rearrangement joins TRBV19 to TRBJ2-2; tentatively, D is TRBD2 (5 bases). V lost 10 bases to trimming and J lost 3 bases, with 15 bases between them. Germline V gene lookup returns CDR1 LNHDA and CDR2 SQIVND (reference sequence). The length of the CDR3 is 14 residues. The CDR3 DNA is TGTGCCACCAGGCCGGGGAGAGACACCGGGGAGCTGTTTTTT. Translated, it gives CATRPGRDTGELFF.

V is TRBV7-8 and J is TRBJ2-7; 9 bases are shared with TRBD2. The CDR3 is 16 amino acids. V lost 1 base and J lost 3; bases outside the gene matches: 7. Germline CDR1 and CDR2: SGHVS and FQNEAQ. CDR3 sequence: CASSLVGTSRNYEQYF. As DNA, the CDR3 is TGTGCCAGCAGCTTAGTGGGGACTAGCAGGAACTACGAGCAGTACTTC.

This clone was counted many times. This chain connects TRBV29-1 to TRBJ2-6; D gene uncertain. Trimming took off 4 bases at V and 1 base at J, with 14 bases between the two ends. Germline CDR1 SQVTM, CDR2 ANQGSEA. CDR3 size: 16 residues. CDR3 in amino acids: CSVVQAVPSGANVLTF. Here the CDR3 DNA reads TGCAGCGTTGTTCAGGCTGTACCTTCTGGGGCCAACGTCCTGACTTTC. Full variable domain (missing parts from reference TRBV29-1 and TRBJ2-6): SAVISQKPSRDICQRGTSLTIQCQVDSQVTMMFWYRQQPGQSLTLIATANQGSEATYESGFVIDKFPISRPNLTFSTLTVSNMSPEDSSIYLCSVVQAVPSGANVLTFGAGSRLTVL.

V and J are TRBV5-1 and TRBJ2-3; D is ambiguous. V lost 0 bases, J lost 0 bases, and 5 bases lay in between. CDR1 is SGHRS and CDR2 is YFSETQ in the germline V gene. The CDR3 sequence is 14 residues long. The CDR3 coding sequence is TGCGCCAGCAGCTTGGATCTCAGCACAGATACGCAGTATTTT. Translation: CASSLDLSTDTQYF.

The chain has TRBV27 and TRBJ1-2; the D is unclear. This CDR3 contains 13 residues. In germline, CDR1 is MNHEY, CDR2 SMNVEV (reference sequence). V shed 2 bases and J shed 6 bases, with 10 bases lying between them. DNA of the CDR3: TGTGCCAGCAGTTTAAGCCGCAGGCATGGCTACACCTTC. It translates to CASSLSRRHGYTF.

The chain is built from TRBV9 and TRBJ1-1, with TRBD1 as a possible D gene (6 bases). V lost 1 base and J 4 bases, leaving 14 bases between the germline ends. The CDR3 extends over 15 amino acids. CDR1 and CDR2 (germline): SGDLS, YYNGEE. CDR3: CASSVRFGGGTEAFF. CDR3 DNA: TGTGCCAGCAGCGTACGATTTGGGGGCGGCACTGAAGCTTTCTTT. The full variable domain, completed using reference TRBV9 and TRBJ1-1, is DSGVTQTPKHLITATGQRVTLRCSPRSGDLSVYWYQQSLDQGLQFLIQYYNGEERAKGNILERFSAQQFPDLHSELNLSSLELGDSALYFCASSVRFGGGTEAFFGQGTRLTVV.

The chain couples TRBV2 to TRBJ2-5; D is unclear. V shed 8 bases and J shed 3 bases, with 10 bases lying between them. Per germline, CDR1 SNHLY and CDR2 FYNNEI. This CDR3 is built from 12 residues. CDR3: CASGRTEETQYF. The CDR3 nucleotides read TGTGCCAGCGGAAGGACGGAAGAGACCCAGTACTTC. Together with reference TRBV2 and TRBJ2-5, the CDR3 gives the full variable domain: EPEVTQTPSHQVTQMGQEVILRCVPISNHLYFYWYRQILGQKVEFLVSFYNNEISEKSEIFDDQFSVERPDGSNFTLKIRSTKLEDSAMYFCASGRTEETQYFGPGTRLLVL.

A few counts support this clone. This chain uses TRBV9 with TRBJ2-3; TRBD2 matches at 12 bases. The CDR3 is made up of 15 amino acids. CDR1 and CDR2 from the germline V gene are SGDLS and YYNGEE. V trimming: 5 bases; J trimming: 7 bases; junction bases outside the gene matches: 8. The CDR3 loop is CASRRLAGVGHTQYF. CDR3 bases: TGTGCCAGCAGAAGACTAGCGGGAGTAGGGCATACGCAGTATTTT.

CDR3 sequence (DNA): TGCGCCAGCAGCTTGGTAGGGGGCGCAACTAATGAAAAACTGTTTTTT. It encodes CASSLVGGATNEKLFF. The chain has TRBV5-1 and TRBJ1-4; TRBD1 agrees at 7 bases. Germline V gives CDR1 SGHRS, CDR2 YFSETQ. CDR3 length: 16 residues. Losses at the gene ends were 0 bases for V and 0 bases for J; bases not matched to a gene: 2.

J is TRBJ2-2 and V is TRBV18, with TRBD1 as a possible D gene (6 bases). V lost 3 bases and J lost 4, with 15 bases in between. The CDR3 runs 16 residues. CDR1 KGHSH and CDR2 LQKENI come from the germline V gene. Written as DNA, the CDR3 is TGTGCCAGCTCACCTCTTGGAGCAGGGGTCACCGGGGAGCTGTTTTTT. As protein: CASSPLGAGVTGELFF.

V and J are TRBV2 and TRBJ1-2; 8 nucleotides align to TRBD1. This CDR3 is built from 15 residues. Germline V gives CDR1 SNHLY, CDR2 FYNNEI. V shed 2 bases and J 9 bases; nucleotides not matched to a gene: 11. DNA for the CDR3: TGTGCCAGCAGTGAATGGGCAGGGGGCGTTCGGAGCTACACCTTC. Translating gives CASSEWAGGVRSYTF.

The gene calls are TRBV10-3 and TRBJ2-3; 10 bases fit TRBD1. The CDR3 has 13 residues. CDR1 ENHRY and CDR2 SYGVKD come from the germline V gene. The V gene end was trimmed by 8 bases and the J gene end by 2 bases; junction bases not matched to a gene: 1. CDR3 loop: CAIRQGATDTQYF. The CDR3 coding sequence is TGTGCCATCCGACAGGGGGCCACAGATACGCAGTATTTT.

This sequence joins TRBV9 and TRBJ1-2, with a tentative D call TRBD1 (6 bases). V lost 3 bases, J lost 6 bases, and 21 bases lay in between. Germline CDR1 SGDLS, CDR2 YYNGEE. The CDR3 consists of 16 residues. CDR3 DNA: TGTGCCAGCAGCGGGCAGGGGAGCAGGGCGAATCATGGCTACACCTTC. This codes for CASSGQGSRANHGYTF.

The CDR3 sequence: CASSPGLAGTTGELFF. CDR3 DNA sequence: TGTGCCAGCTCACCTGGACTAGCGGGAACCACCGGGGAGCTGTTTTTT. The chain joins TRBV18 to TRBJ2-2, with 12 bases that match TRBD2. The germline V gene encodes CDR1 KGHSH and CDR2 LQKENI. The ends lost 3 bases at V and 4 bases at J; junction bases unmatched: 3. This CDR3 is 16 amino acids long.

This clone was counted many times. The J gene is TRBJ1-3, the V gene TRBV6-1, with D possibly matching TRBD1 (6 bases). The CDR3 extends over 14 amino acids. Germline V gene lookup returns CDR1 MNHNS and CDR2 SASEGT. V was cut by 5 bases and J by 0 bases, with 8 bases left in between. DNA of the CDR3: TGTGCCAGCAGTACAGGGAGCTCTGGAAACACCATATATTTT. As protein: CASSTGSSGNTIYF.

Relative to its sample, this clone is medium-sized. The genes are TRBV27 and TRBJ2-5; D uncertain. V gave up 8 bases and J gave up 2 bases, with 18 bases separating them. CDR3 length equals 15 residues. CDR1 and CDR2 from the germline V gene are MNHEY and SMNVEV (reference sequence). The DNA for the CDR3 is TGTGCCAGCCCCATTCTTGTTAATGGGCAAGAGACCCAGTACTTC. Translating gives CASPILVNGQETQYF.

This clone rates as medium-sized (0.01 to 0.1%). The chain couples TRBV6-1 to TRBJ1-5, with D perhaps matching TRBD1 (5 bases). Trimming took 2 bases from V and 5 from J, leaving 13 bases between them. Germline V gene lookup returns CDR1 MNHNS and CDR2 SASEGT. This CDR3 has 15 residues. The CDR3 coding sequence is TGTGCCAGCAGTGAATGGTCGACAGAATATCAGCCCCAGCATTTT. It encodes CASSEWSTEYQPQHF.

In its sample, this clone was seen once. A junction end diverges from the germline sequence, so it may reflect a read error. The chain carries TRBV30 and TRBJ2-7; D is undetermined. The CDR3 is 14 residues long. Germline V gives CDR1 GTSNPN, CDR2 SVGIG (reference sequence). The CDR3: CVWSVTSFLTGQYF. The DNA of the CDR3 is TGTGTCTGGAGTGTAACCTCCTTCCTTACGGGGCAGTACTTC.

This chain connects TRBV5-1 to TRBJ2-7; D is possibly TRBD2 (6 bases). The CDR3 sequence is 15 residues long. With 3 bases removed from V and 0 bases from J, the gap between germline ends came to 13 bases. Germline V CDR1 and CDR2: SGHRS, YFSETQ. CDR3 residues: CASSYHGGSSYEQYF. The CDR3 DNA reads TGCGCCAGCAGCTATCATGGGGGGAGCTCCTACGAGCAGTACTTC.

This clone was counted a few times. The chain recombines TRBV7-9 with TRBJ2-5; D is unclear. Trimming pared 1 base from V and 1 base from J, leaving 7 bases between. The CDR3 contains 14 residues. CDR1 is SEHNR, CDR2 FQNEAQ, per germline (reference sequence). The CDR3 is CASSLGPAQETQYF. The CDR3 DNA reads TGTGCCAGCAGCTTAGGCCCAGCCCAAGAGACCCAGTACTTC.

The chain links TRBV15 to TRBJ2-5, with 10 bases identical to TRBD2. CDR1 is LNHNV and CDR2 is YYDKDF in the germline V gene (reference sequence). The CDR3 covers 18 residues. With V trimmed by 1 base and J by 5 bases, 13 bases remained unmatched. CDR3 DNA sequence: TGTGCCACCAGCAGAGCCCCTAGCGGGAGATATCTAGGGGAGACCCAGTACTTC. Protein: CATSRAPSGRYLGETQYF. Full variable domain (rest looked up from reference TRBV15 and TRBJ2-5): DAMVIQNPRYQVTQFGKPVTLSCSQTLNHNVMYWYQQKSSQAPKLLFHYYDKDFNNEADTPDNFQSRRPNTSFCFLDIRSPGLGDTAMYLCATSRAPSGRYLGETQYFGPGTRLLVL.

The rearrangement joins TRBV5-4 to TRBJ2-5; D remains ambiguous. This CDR3 spans 14 amino acids. Germline V gene data show CDR1 as SGHNT and CDR2 as YYREEE (reference sequence). V was clipped by 0 bases and J by 4 bases, with 10 bases between them. The CDR3 here is CASSLALEVETQYF. CDR3 DNA: TGTGCCAGCAGCTTGGCCCTTGAGGTAGAGACCCAGTACTTC.

This clone was detected only a few times. CDR3 sequence reads: CASSYAAGLDTQYF. CDR3 sequence (DNA): TGCGCCAGCAGCTATGCGGCGGGATTAGATACGCAGTATTTT. The V gene is TRBV5-1, the J gene TRBJ2-3; tentative D call: TRBD2 (6 bases). V was pared by 3 bases and J by 5 bases, with 13 bases between. Per germline, CDR1 SGHRS and CDR2 YFSETQ. The CDR3 totals 14 residues. Looking up the rest from reference TRBV5-1 and TRBJ2-3 gives the full variable domain: KAGVTQTPRYLIKTRGQQVTLSCSPISGHRSVSWYQQTPGQGLQFLFEYFSETQRNKGNFPGRFSGRQFSNSRSEMNVSTLELGDSALYLCASSYAAGLDTQYFGPGTRLTVL.